This TCR beta chain was recovered during a study of shared clonotypes between healthy human individuals. Donation came from healthy HIV-negative adults that had no recent acute infections or vaccinations. CDR1 is MNHNS, CDR2 SASEGT, per germline. With V trimmed by 4 bases and J by 1 base, 7 bases remained unmatched. This CDR3 contains 15 residues. Overall study findings and caveats: Represented diversity, genetic and exposure-history alike, was limited by few donors. The study found about 5.1% of naive CD4 clonotypes shared across a few donors.

Assay execution took place at the deep level. Sequencing was performed with immunoSEQ multiplex PCR; in TCRdb, only in-frame clones are kept and a portion is missing. The sample consists of 2 million to 2.5 million clones, around 93% of them appearing once. Notes on this clone: The antigen is unknown.

Sequencing was carried out using naive CD4+ T cells from PBMCs. As for subset: CD45RA+ positively selected. The TCR originated in a man younger than 35 in good health. Some clones in this sample may be carry-over from other donors' samples. The chain carries TRBV6-1 and TRBJ2-7; TRBD2 aligns across 7 bases. The CDR3, as DNA: TGTGCCAGCAGTGCCCAGCGGGACGGTTCCTACGAGCAGTACTTC. Residues: CASSAQRDGSYEQYF.